This is a list of T cell receptor beta chains from one sample in a study of shared T cell receptors in the human thymus. Method: immunoSEQ multiplex PCR; TCRdb's copy keeps in-frame clones and lacks some. This table has approximately 660,000 clones, 85% to 90% appearing once. The same sample was also studied in work on human thymus T cells.

The sequenced sample was thymocytes. Source of these receptors: a boy less than two years old with a congenital heart defect. Each CDR3 is given with its conserved first and last residue. The D gene is left open where the match is weak. Clone size is shown for a subset of rows, as once, few, many or a class of expanded clone.

j_gene,v_gene,abundance,d_gene,CDR3aa,CDR3nt
TRBJ1-2,TRBV20-1,.,.,CSASPPSGYTF,TGCAGTGCTAGCCCCCCGTCTGGCTACACCTTC
TRBJ2-7,TRBV2,.,TRBD2,CASGTSGHEQYF,TGTGCCAGCGGGACTAGCGGCCACGAGCAGTACTTC
TRBJ2-2,TRBV4-2,.,.,CASSRSRGGNPTGELFF,TGTGCCAGCAGCCGCTCTAGGGGCGGGAACCCCACCGGGGAGCTGTTTTTT
TRBJ2-3,TRBV30,.,.,CAWSVLLATSSTDTQYF,TGTGCCTGGAGTGTACTACTAGCAACATCTAGCACAGATACGCAGTATTTT
TRBJ1-5,TRBV7-9,.,.,CASSWSRRHSNQPQHF,TGTGCCAGCAGCTGGAGTCGGCGTCACAGCAATCAGCCCCAGCATTTT
TRBJ1-2,TRBV11-2,.,.,CASSLGEGSMDYGYTF,TGTGCCAGCAGCTTAGGGGAGGGGAGTATGGACTATGGCTACACCTTC
TRBJ1-2,TRBV20-1,few,.,CSARKSYGYTF,TGCAGTGCTAGAAAATCTTATGGCTACACCTTC
TRBJ2-3,TRBV2,.,TRBD2,CASSTRLAGPIVDTQYF,TGTGCCAGCAGTACCCGACTAGCGGGCCCCATAGTAGATACGCAGTATTTT
TRBJ2-1,TRBV7-2,.,TRBD2,CASSLTFGTSGVPSDEQFF,TGTGCCAGCAGCTTAACCTTCGGGACTAGCGGGGTTCCGAGCGATGAGCAGTTCTTC
TRBJ2-1,TRBV5-6,.,.,CASTKKSRESYNEQFF,TGTGCCAGCACAAAAAAGAGTCGGGAGTCTTACAATGAGCAGTTCTTC
TRBJ2-1,TRBV25-1,.,TRBD2,CASSEYREAGGEQFF,TGTGCCAGCAGTGAATATAGGGAGGCGGGGGGTGAGCAGTTCTTC
TRBJ1-5,TRBV28,.,.,CASSPGRTYSNQPQHF,TGTGCCAGCAGTCCAGGACGGACTTATAGCAATCAGCCCCAGCATTTT
TRBJ1-2,TRBV5-1,few,TRBD1,CASSLAPDRGMRGYTF,TGCGCCAGCAGCTTGGCCCCGGACAGGGGCATGCGAGGCTACACCTTC
TRBJ2-4,TRBV7-9,.,TRBD2,CASSSASGGGPLAKNIQYF,TGTGCCAGCAGCTCTGCTAGCGGGGGGGGACCTCTAGCCAAAAACATTCAGTACTTC
TRBJ2-7,TRBV7-5,.,.,CARSLAGGSPSVTYEQYF,TGTGCCAGAAGCTTAGCAGGGGGCTCTCCCTCCGTCACCTACGAGCAGTACTTC
TRBJ1-4,TRBV5-1,.,.,CASSEGRFGEKLFF,TGCGCCAGCAGTGAAGGGAGGTTTGGGGAAAAACTGTTTTTT
TRBJ2-2,TRBV30,.,TRBD2,CAWSVGSGRLTGELFF,TGTGCCTGGAGTGTGGGTAGCGGGAGGCTCACCGGGGAGCTGTTTTTT
TRBJ1-2,TRBV13,.,.,CASSPPRTVYGYTF,TGTGCCAGCAGCCCACCCCGGACAGTCTATGGCTACACCTTC
TRBJ2-3,TRBV7-2,once,.,CASSGGRGGTDTQYF,TGTGCCAGCAGCGGCGGGAGAGGGGGGACAGATACGCAGTATTTT
TRBJ2-5,TRBV5-1,.,.,CASARGQSSGETQYF,TGCGCCAGCGCCAGAGGACAGTCCTCTGGGGAGACCCAGTACTTC
TRBJ2-4,TRBV2,.,.,CASILARKGPKAKNIQYF,TGTGCCAGCATCCTGGCCAGGAAAGGTCCTAAAGCCAAAAACATTCAGTACTTC
TRBJ2-1,TRBV7-6,.,.,CASSQQGLAARSSYNEQFF,TGTGCCAGCAGCCAACAGGGCCTAGCGGCCCGGAGCTCCTACAATGAGCAGTTCTTC
TRBJ2-3,TRBV7-2,.,TRBD1,CASSLVPGQGRGTQYF,TGTGCCAGCAGCTTAGTCCCGGGACAGGGTAGGGGAACGCAGTATTTT
TRBJ1-2,TRBV19,.,TRBD1,CASSILPAPDRTSNYGYTF,TGTGCCAGTAGTATTCTGCCCGCCCCGGACAGGACCTCTAACTATGGCTACACCTTC
TRBJ2-7,TRBV11-2,.,.,CASSKLRGGEQYF,TGTGCCAGCAGCAAACTAAGAGGGGGCGAGCAGTACTTC
TRBJ2-7,TRBV14,.,TRBD1,CASSQRTGTSYEQYF,TGTGCCAGCAGCCAGCGGACAGGCACCTCCTACGAGCAGTACTTC
TRBJ2-7,TRBV27,.,.,CASSNSGTRRTEQYF,TGTGCCAGCAGTAACTCCGGGACACGACGGACCGAGCAGTACTTC
TRBJ2-7,TRBV28,.,.,CASREKTRARSYEQYF,TGTGCCAGCAGGGAAAAAACCAGGGCCCGTTCCTACGAGCAGTACTTC
TRBJ2-7,TRBV6-1,once,TRBD1,CASSGTGPYEQYF,TGTGCCAGCTCCGGGACAGGCCCCTACGAGCAGTACTTC
TRBJ2-1,TRBV4-1,.,.,CASSPLGVYNEQFF,TGCGCCAGCAGTCCCTTAGGGGTATACAATGAGCAGTTCTTC
TRBJ2-7,TRBV30,.,TRBD1,CAWSGTGGSYEQYF,TGTGCCTGGAGTGGGACAGGGGGCTCCTACGAGCAGTACTTC
TRBJ2-1,TRBV7-3,.,.,CASSKSVQGVQFF,TGTGCCAGCAGCAAAAGCGTCCAGGGCGTGCAGTTCTTC
TRBJ2-7,TRBV5-1,few,TRBD2,CASSLDAGGPSREQYF,TGCGCCAGCAGCTTGGATGCGGGAGGGCCGTCTAGGGAGCAGTACTTC
TRBJ2-3,TRBV27,.,TRBD1,CASSLYGTGGATDTQYF,TGTGCCAGCAGTTTATATGGGACAGGGGGCGCAACAGATACGCAGTATTTT
TRBJ2-6,TRBV5-5,.,TRBD1,CASSLGPTGSGANVLTF,TGTGCCAGCAGCTTGGGGCCGACAGGGTCTGGGGCCAACGTCCTGACTTTC
TRBJ1-1,TRBV4-1,.,.,CASSRQRPGVNTEAFF,TGCGCCAGCAGCCGCCAACGACCAGGCGTGAACACTGAAGCTTTCTTT
TRBJ2-2,TRBV5-6,.,TRBD2,CASSWGKGTSGIDGELFF,TGTGCCAGCAGCTGGGGGAAAGGGACTAGCGGGATTGACGGGGAGCTGTTTTTT
TRBJ2-2,TRBV4-1,.,TRBD2,CASSPFTSGKVGELFF,TGCGCCAGCAGCCCCTTCACTAGCGGGAAAGTCGGGGAGCTGTTTTTT
TRBJ2-2,TRBV5-1,.,.,CASSCRGGGWETDTGELFF,TGCGCCAGCAGCTGCCGTGGAGGTGGGTGGGAGACTGACACCGGGGAGCTGTTTTTT
TRBJ2-1,TRBV4-3,.,TRBD1,CASSQDWDRGWDEQFF,TGCGCCAGCAGCCAAGATTGGGACAGGGGTTGGGATGAGCAGTTCTTC
TRBJ2-1,TRBV4-1,.,TRBD1,CASSQDIRRQGVNEQFF,TGCGCCAGCAGCCAAGATATTAGGAGACAGGGGGTAAATGAGCAGTTCTTC
TRBJ1-1,TRBV11-3,.,.,CASNPLDEKQGGTEAFF,TGTGCCAGCAACCCACTGGACGAGAAACAGGGTGGCACTGAAGCTTTCTTT